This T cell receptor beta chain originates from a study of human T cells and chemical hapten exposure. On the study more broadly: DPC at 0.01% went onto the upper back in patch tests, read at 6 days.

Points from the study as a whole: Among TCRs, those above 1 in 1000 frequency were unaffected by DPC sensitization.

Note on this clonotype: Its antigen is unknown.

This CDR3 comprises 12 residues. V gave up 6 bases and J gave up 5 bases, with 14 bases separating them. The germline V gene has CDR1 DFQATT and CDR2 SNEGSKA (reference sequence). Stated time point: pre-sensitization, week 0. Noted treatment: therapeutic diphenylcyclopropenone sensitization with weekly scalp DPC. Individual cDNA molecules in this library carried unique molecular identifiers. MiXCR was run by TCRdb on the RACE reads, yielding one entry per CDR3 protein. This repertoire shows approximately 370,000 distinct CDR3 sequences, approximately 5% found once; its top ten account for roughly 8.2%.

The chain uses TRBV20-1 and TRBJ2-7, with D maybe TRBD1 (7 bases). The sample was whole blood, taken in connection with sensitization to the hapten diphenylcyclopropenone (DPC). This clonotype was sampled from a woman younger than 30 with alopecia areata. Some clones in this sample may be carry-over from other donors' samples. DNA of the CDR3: TGCAGTGCCGGGGGACAGAATAACGAGCAGTACTTC. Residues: CSAGGQNNEQYF.